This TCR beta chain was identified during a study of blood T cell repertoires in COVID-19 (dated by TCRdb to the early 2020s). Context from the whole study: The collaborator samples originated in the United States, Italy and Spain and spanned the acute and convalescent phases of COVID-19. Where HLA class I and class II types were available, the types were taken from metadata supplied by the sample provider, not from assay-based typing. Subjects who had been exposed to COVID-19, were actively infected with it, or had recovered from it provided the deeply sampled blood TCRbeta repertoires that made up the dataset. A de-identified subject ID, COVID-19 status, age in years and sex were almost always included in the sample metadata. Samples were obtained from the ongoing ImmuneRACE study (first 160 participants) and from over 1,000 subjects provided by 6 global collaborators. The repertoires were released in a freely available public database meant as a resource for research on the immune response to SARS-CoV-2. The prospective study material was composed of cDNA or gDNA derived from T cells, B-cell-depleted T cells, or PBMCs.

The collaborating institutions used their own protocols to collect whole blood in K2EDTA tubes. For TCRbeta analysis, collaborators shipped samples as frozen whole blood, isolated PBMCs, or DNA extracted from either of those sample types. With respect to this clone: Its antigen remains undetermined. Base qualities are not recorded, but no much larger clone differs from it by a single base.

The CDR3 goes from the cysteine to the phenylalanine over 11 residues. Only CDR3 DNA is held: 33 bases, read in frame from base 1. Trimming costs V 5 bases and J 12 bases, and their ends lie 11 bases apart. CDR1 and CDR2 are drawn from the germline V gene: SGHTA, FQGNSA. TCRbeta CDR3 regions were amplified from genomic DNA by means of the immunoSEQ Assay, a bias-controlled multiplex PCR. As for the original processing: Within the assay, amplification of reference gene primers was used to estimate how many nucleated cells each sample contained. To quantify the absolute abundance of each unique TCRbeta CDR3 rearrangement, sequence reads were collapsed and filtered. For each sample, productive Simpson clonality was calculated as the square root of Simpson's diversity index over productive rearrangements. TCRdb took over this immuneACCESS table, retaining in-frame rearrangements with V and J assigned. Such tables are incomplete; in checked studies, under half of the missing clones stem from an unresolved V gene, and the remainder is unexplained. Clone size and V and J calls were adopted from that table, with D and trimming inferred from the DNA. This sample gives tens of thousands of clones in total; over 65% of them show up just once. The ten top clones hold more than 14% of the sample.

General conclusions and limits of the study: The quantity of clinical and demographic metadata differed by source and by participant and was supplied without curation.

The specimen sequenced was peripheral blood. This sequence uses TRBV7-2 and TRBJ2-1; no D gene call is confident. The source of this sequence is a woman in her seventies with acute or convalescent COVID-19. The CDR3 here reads CASSPELGQFF. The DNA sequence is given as TGTGCCAGCAGCCCCGAGCTAGGGCAGTTCTTC.